This TCR beta chain was profiled in a study of cytomegalovirus exposure and HLA in healthy donors. Turning to the study itself: Most genotyped donors, around 78% of more than 300, had Caucasian-associated genetic ancestry.

Details on this clone: Its antigen is not known.

Primers for the PCR totalled 60 Vbeta and 13 Jbeta. TCRdb's copy holds only in-frame clones and misses some; the assay was immunoSEQ multiplex PCR. The table records 100,000 or so clones, around 85% of them present only once. The V and J ends lost 4 bases and 1 base respectively, with 9 bases between them. Germline V gene data show CDR1 as SGHRS and CDR2 as YFSETQ. This CDR3 comprises 13 residues. General study findings and limits: Later analysis identified a missense DCLRE1C variant that was linked to TCR beta V- and J-gene trimming.

The J gene is TRBJ2-7, the V gene TRBV5-1; the D gene is possibly TRBD2 (6 bases). This TCR was recovered from a young man in good health and CMV-seronegative. The sample comprised PBMCs. CDR3 bases: TGCGCCAGCAGCATCGGGAGTTCCTACGAGCAGTACTTC. This gives the protein CASSIGSSYEQYF.